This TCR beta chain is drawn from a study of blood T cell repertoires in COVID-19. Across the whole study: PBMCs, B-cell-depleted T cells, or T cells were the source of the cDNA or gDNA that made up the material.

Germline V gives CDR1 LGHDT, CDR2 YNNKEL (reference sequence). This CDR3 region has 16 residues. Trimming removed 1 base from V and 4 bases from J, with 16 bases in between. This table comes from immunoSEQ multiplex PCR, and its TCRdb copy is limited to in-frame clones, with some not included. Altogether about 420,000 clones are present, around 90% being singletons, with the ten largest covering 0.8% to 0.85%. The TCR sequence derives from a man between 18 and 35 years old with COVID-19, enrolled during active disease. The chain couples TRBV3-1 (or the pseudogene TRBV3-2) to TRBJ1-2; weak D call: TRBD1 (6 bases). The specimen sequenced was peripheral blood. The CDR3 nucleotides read TGTGCCAGCAGCCAAGGGACCTTAAGGGGGATCTATGGCTACACCTTC. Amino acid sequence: CASSQGTLRGIYGYTF.